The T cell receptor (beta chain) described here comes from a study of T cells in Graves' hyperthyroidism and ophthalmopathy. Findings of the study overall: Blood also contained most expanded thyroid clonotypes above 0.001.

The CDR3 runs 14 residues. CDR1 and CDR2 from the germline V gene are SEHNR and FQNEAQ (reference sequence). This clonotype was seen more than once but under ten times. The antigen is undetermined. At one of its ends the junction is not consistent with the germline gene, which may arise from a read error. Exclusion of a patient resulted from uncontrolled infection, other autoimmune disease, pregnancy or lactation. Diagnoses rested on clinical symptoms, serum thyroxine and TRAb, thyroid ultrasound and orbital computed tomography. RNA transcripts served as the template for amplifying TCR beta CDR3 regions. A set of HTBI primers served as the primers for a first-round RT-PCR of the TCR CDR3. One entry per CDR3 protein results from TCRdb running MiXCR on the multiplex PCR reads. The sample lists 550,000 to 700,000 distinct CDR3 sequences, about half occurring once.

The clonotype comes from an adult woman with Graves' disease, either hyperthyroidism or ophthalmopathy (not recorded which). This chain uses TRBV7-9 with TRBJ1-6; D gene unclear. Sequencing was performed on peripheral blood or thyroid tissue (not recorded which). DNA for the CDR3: TGTGCCAGCAGTTTAGACGGTCATAATTCACCCCTCCACTTT. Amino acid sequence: CASSLDGHNSPLHF. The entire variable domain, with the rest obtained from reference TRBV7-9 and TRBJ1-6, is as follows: DTGVSQNPRHKITKRGQNVTFRCDPISEHNRLYWYRQTLGQGPEFLTYFQNEAQLEKSRLLSDRFSAERPKGSFSTLEIQRTEQGDSAMYLCASSLDGHNSPLHFGNGTRLTVT.